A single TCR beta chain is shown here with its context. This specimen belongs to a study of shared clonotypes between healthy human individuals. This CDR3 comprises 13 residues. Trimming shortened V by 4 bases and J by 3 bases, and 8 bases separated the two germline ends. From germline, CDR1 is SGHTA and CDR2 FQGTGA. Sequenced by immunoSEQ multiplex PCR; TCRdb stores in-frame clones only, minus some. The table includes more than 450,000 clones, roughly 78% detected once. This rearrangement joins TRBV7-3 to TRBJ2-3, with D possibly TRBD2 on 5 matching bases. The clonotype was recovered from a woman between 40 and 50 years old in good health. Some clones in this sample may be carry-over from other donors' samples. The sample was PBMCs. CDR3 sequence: CASSWVATDTQYF. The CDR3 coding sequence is TGTGCCAGCAGCTGGGTAGCGACAGATACGCAGTATTTT.